This entry lists 13 T cell receptor beta chains sequenced from one sample in a study of identical twins. TCRdb called the 5' RACE reads again in MiXCR, with one record for every CDR3 protein. The data show some 330,000 distinct CDR3 sequences, roughly 9% seen once. Sequencing was carried out using naive T cells sorted from blood. The receptor set was obtained from a woman aged 50 to 60 in good health.

This clonotype was detected ten times or more. The chain joins TRBV6-1 to TRBJ1-2, with D perhaps matching TRBD1 (5 bases). V dropped 6 bases and J dropped 4 bases, with 12 bases sitting between them. The CDR3 has 13 residues. The germline V gene has CDR1 MNHNS and CDR2 SASEGT. The CDR3 loop is CASSAGYFYGYTF. The CDR3 DNA reads as TGTGCCAGCAGCGCAGGGTACTTCTATGGCTACACCTTC.

This clonotype has more than one count but fewer than ten. The chain is built from TRBV12-3 or TRBV12-4 and TRBJ1-1; D is possibly TRBD1 (5 bases). CDR3 length equals 12 residues. Trimming shortened V by 8 bases and J by 3 bases, and 10 bases separated the two germline ends. The CDR3 sequence: CASRTGYTEAFF. DNA for the CDR3: TGTGCCAGCCGTACAGGATACACTGAAGCTTTCTTT.

The chain recombines TRBV12-3 or TRBV12-4 with TRBJ1-5, with TRBD1 identical over 8 bases. The CDR3 totals 15 residues. Germline trimming cut 2 bases from V and 9 bases from J; bases unmatched to any gene: 9. The CDR3: CASSLIGQGDSPQHF. The CDR3 DNA follows: TGTGCCAGCAGTTTAATAGGACAGGGAGATTCGCCCCAGCATTTT.

This clonotype showed up just a few times. The CDR3 sequence: CASRGVQGFTGELFF. The CDR3 DNA is TGCGCCAGCAGGGGAGTACAGGGCTTCACCGGGGAGCTGTTTTTT. This chain uses TRBV5-1 with TRBJ2-2, with D perhaps TRBD1 (6 bases). The V end lost 5 bases, the J end lost 4 bases, and 15 bases lay between the germline ends. The CDR3 covers 15 residues. Germline V gene sequence: CDR1 SGHRS, CDR2 YFSETQ.

This clonotype was seen many times. This chain uses TRBV29-1 with TRBJ2-2; TRBD2 might be the D (6 bases). Germline CDR1 reads SQVTM; CDR2 reads ANQGSEA. Trimming pared 4 bases from V and 4 bases from J, leaving 19 bases between. The CDR3 totals 16 residues. CDR3 residues: CSVGPLTSHTTGELFF. CDR3 nucleotide sequence: TGCAGCGTTGGACCCTTGACTAGTCATACCACCGGGGAGCTGTTTTTT.

This clonotype was seen at least ten times. The chain recombines TRBV19 with TRBJ2-1; 11 bases fit TRBD2. The V gene's germline CDR1 is LNHDA and CDR2 SQIVND (reference sequence). The CDR3 loop spans 14 amino acids. Losses at the gene ends were 7 bases for V and 4 bases for J; bases not matched to a gene: 3. CDR3 amino acids: CASKGTSGYNEQFF. The CDR3 DNA is TGTGCCAGTAAGGGGACTAGCGGATACAATGAGCAGTTCTTC.

This clonotype was counted many times. The chain recombines TRBV4-1 with TRBJ2-1; 10 positions match TRBD2. Germline loops: CDR1 MGHRA, CDR2 YSYEKL. This CDR3 region has 19 residues. V lost 4 bases and J lost 7; bases outside the gene matches: 19. The CDR3 DNA follows: TGCGCCAGCAGCCCTTGGGTAGCGGGAGGTGGGACGGGAAAAAATGAGCAGTTCTTC. Translating gives CASSPWVAGGGTGKNEQFF.

This clonotype came up many times. The chain is built from TRBV27 and TRBJ2-7; D tentatively reads TRBD1 or TRBD2 (6 bases each). The germline gives CDR1 MNHEY, CDR2 SMNVEV (reference sequence). The V end lost 8 bases, the J end lost 2 bases, and 10 bases lay between the germline ends. The CDR3 runs to 12 residues. This chain's CDR3 is CASRGPPYEQYV. CDR3 bases: TGTGCCAGCCGGGGGCCGCCCTACGAGCAGTACGTC.

This clonotype was counted a few times. The chain employs TRBV2 and TRBJ1-5; 7 bases fit TRBD1. The junction had 5 bases not matched to a gene; V was cut back by 5 bases and J by 1 base. The CDR3 is 15 residues long. The germline V gene has CDR1 SNHLY and CDR2 FYNNEI. In nucleotides, the CDR3 is TGTGCCAGCAGTCCACAGGGGCTCAGCAATCAGCCCCAGCATTTT. Translated: CASSPQGLSNQPQHF.

This clonotype was counted many times. V gene TRBV5-1 combines with J gene TRBJ2-1; no clear D gene. Germline V gene data show CDR1 as SGHRS and CDR2 as YFSETQ. V lost 0 bases to trimming and J lost 6 bases, with 7 bases between them. The CDR3 runs to 13 residues. CDR3 sequence (DNA): TGCGCCAGCAGCTTGGCTGGTTCCAATGAGCAGTTCTTC. Translation: CASSLAGSNEQFF.

V is TRBV20-1 and J is TRBJ1-1; D ambiguous. Germline V gene data show CDR1 as DFQATT and CDR2 as SNEGSKA (reference sequence). The germline V and J ends were trimmed by 6 bases and 11 bases, with 13 bases remaining between them. This CDR3 is built from 10 residues. The CDR3 DNA follows: TGCAGTGCCCGGACGATTAGGGCTTTCTTT. It yields the protein CSARTIRAFF.

This clonotype was seen only a few times. The V call is TRBV13, the J call TRBJ2-7, with 12 bases lining up with TRBD2. The V and J ends lost 5 bases and 4 bases, in that order; junction bases with no gene match: 9. CDR1 is PRHDT and CDR2 is FYEKMQ in the germline V gene (reference sequence). This CDR3 region has 16 residues. The CDR3 nucleotides are TGTGCCAGCAGCACCCGACTAGCGGGAGCTCTGTACGAGCAGTACTTC. Amino acids: CASSTRLAGALYEQYF. Drawing the rest from reference TRBV13 and TRBJ2-7, the complete variable domain is AAGVIQSPRHLIKEKRETATLKCYPIPRHDTVYWYQQGPGQDPQFLISFYEKMQSDKGSIPDRFSAQQFSDYHSELNMSSLELGDSALYFCASSTRLAGALYEQYFGPGTRLTVT.

The genes are TRBV11-3 and TRBJ2-2; tentative D call: TRBD1 (6 bases). The V end lost 5 bases, the J end lost 0 bases, and 16 bases lay between the germline ends. CDR3 length: 17 amino acids. Germline CDR1 SGHNT, CDR2 YENEEA. The CDR3 here is CASSLLLTGPNTGELFF. The DNA for the CDR3 is TGTGCCAGCAGCCTCCTATTGACAGGTCCGAACACCGGGGAGCTGTTTTTT.